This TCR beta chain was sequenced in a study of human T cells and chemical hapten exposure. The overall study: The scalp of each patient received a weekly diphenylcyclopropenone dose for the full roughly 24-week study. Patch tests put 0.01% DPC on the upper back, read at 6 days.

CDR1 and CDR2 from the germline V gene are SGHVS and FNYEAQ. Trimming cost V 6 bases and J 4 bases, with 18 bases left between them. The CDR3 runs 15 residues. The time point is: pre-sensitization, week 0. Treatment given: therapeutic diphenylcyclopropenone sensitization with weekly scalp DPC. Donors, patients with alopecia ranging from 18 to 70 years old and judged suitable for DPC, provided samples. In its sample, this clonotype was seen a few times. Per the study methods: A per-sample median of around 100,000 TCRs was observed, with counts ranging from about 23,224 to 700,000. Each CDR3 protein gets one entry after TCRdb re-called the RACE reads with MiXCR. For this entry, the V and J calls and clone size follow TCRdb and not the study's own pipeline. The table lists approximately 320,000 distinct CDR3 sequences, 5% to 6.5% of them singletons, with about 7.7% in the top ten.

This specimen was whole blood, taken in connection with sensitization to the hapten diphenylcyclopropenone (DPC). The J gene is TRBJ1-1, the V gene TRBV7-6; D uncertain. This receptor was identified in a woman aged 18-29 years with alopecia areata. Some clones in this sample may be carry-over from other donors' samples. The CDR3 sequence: CASSPTGGFGTEAFF. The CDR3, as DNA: TGTGCCAGCAGTCCTACGGGAGGGTTTGGCACTGAAGCTTTCTTT.